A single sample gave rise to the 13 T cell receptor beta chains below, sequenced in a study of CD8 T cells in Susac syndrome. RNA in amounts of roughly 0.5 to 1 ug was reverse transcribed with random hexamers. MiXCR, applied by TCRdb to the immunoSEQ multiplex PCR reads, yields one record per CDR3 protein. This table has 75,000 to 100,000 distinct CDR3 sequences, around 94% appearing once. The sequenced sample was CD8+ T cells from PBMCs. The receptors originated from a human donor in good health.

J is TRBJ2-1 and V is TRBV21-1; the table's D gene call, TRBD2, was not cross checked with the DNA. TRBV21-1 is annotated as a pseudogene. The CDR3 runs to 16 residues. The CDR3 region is CASSKGWGGRAGEQFF. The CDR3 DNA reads TGTGCCAGCAGCAAAGGCTGGGGCGGGAGGGCCGGGGAGCAGTTCTTC.

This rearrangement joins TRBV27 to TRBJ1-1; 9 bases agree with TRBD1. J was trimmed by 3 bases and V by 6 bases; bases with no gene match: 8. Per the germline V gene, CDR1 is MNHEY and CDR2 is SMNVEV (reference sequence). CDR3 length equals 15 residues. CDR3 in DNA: TGTGCCAGCAGAAACCACAGGGGGCAGGACACTGAAGCTTTCTTT. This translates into CASRNHRGQDTEAFF.

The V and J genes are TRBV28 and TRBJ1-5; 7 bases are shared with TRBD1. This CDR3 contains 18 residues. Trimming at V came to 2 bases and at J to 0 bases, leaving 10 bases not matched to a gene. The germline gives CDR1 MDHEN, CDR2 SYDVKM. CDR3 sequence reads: CASSLPPGQWYSNQPQHF. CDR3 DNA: TGTGCCAGCAGTTTACCACCGGGACAGTGGTATAGCAATCAGCCCCAGCATTTT.

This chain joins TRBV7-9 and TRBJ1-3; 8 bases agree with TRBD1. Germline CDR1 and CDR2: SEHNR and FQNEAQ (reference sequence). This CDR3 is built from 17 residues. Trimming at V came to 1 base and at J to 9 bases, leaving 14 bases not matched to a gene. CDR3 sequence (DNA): TGTGCCAGCAGCTTAGACGGACAGGGTCCTGGCGGCATCACCATATATTTT. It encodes CASSLDGQGPGGITIYF.

CDR3 amino acids: CASSPIYRAGELFF. CDR3 nucleotide sequence: TGTGCCAGCAGCCCCATTTACAGGGCTGGGGAGCTGTTTTTT. The chain employs TRBV5-6 and TRBJ2-2; D possibly corresponds to TRBD1 (6 bases). V lost 4 bases to trimming and J lost 8 bases, with 15 bases between them. CDR1 SGHDT and CDR2 YYEEEE come from the germline V gene. This CDR3 has 14 residues.

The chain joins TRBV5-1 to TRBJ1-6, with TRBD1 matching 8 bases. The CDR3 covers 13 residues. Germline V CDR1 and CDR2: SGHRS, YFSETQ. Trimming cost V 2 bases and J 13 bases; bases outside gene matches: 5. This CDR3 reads CASSFRQGSPLHF. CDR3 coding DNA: TGCGCCAGCAGCTTCCGACAGGGGTCTCCCCTCCACTTT.

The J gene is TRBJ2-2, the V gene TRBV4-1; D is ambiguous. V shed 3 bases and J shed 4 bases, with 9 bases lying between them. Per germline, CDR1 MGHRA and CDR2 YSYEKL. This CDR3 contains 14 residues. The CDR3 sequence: CASSQIQSTGELFF. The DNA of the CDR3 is TGCGCCAGCAGCCAGATTCAGAGCACCGGGGAGCTGTTTTTT.

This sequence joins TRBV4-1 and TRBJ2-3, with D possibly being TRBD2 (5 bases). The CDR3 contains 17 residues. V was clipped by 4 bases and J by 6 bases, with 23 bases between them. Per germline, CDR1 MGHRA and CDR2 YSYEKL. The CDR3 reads CASSRWSEGREADTQYF. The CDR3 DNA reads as TGCGCCAGCAGCCGCTGGAGCGAGGGCCGGGAAGCGGATACGCAGTATTTT.

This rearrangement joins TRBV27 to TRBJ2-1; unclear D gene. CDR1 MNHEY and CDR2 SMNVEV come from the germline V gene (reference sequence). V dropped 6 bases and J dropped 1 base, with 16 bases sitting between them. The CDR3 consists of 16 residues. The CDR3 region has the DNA TGTGCCAGCAGCGCAAACCAGGTTGGGTCCTACAATGAGCAGTTCTTC. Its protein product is CASSANQVGSYNEQFF.

CDR3 in DNA: TGCGCCAGCGTAGCAGAGAACACCGGGGAGCTGTTTTTT. Its protein is CASVAENTGELFF. The chain is built from TRBV5-1 and TRBJ2-2; D gene ambiguous. Trimming left V 7 bases short and J 1 base short, with 8 bases between. The length of the CDR3 is 13 residues. Looked up from germline, CDR1 is SGHRS and CDR2 is YFSETQ.

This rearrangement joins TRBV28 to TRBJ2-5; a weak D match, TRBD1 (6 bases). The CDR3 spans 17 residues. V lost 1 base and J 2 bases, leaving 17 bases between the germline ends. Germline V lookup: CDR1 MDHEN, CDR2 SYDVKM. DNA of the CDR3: TGTGCCAGCAGTTTATCGTCGGGAAAAGGGGGACAAGAGACCCAGTACTTC. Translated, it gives CASSLSSGKGGQETQYF.

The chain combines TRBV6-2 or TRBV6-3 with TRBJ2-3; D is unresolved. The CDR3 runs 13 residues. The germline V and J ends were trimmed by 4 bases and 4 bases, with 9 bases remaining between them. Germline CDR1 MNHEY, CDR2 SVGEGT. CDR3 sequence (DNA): TGTGCCAGCAGTTGGGTGGTCCCAGATACGCAGTATTTT. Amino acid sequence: CASSWVVPDTQYF.

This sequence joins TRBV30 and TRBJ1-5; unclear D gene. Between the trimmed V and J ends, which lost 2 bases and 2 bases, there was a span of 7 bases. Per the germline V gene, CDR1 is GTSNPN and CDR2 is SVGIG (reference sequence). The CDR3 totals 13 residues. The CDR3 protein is CAWSREGNQPQHF. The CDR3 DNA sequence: TGTGCCTGGAGTCGGGAAGGCAATCAGCCCCAGCATTTT.